This TCR beta chain was sequenced in a study of early T cells in non-severe SARS-CoV-2 infection. At least ten counts were recorded for this clonotype. The ends lost 3 bases at V and 0 bases at J; junction bases unmatched: 14. The CDR3 length is 19 residues. CDR1 is MGHRA and CDR2 is YSYEKL in the germline V gene. TCRdb analysed the 5' RACE reads with MiXCR anew, one entry per CDR3 protein. This table has approximately 33,000 distinct CDR3 sequences, 5.3% appearing once. The chain couples TRBV4-1 to TRBJ2-5; 9 nucleotides line up with TRBD2. Specimen: whole blood. The receptor was isolated from an adult who was a healthcare worker with PCR-confirmed SARS-CoV-2 infection or an uninfected control (not recorded which). This CDR3 reads CASSQARLVAGEYQETQYF. CDR3 nucleotide sequence: TGCGCCAGCAGCCAGGCCCGGCTGGTAGCGGGGGAGTACCAAGAGACCCAGTACTTC.